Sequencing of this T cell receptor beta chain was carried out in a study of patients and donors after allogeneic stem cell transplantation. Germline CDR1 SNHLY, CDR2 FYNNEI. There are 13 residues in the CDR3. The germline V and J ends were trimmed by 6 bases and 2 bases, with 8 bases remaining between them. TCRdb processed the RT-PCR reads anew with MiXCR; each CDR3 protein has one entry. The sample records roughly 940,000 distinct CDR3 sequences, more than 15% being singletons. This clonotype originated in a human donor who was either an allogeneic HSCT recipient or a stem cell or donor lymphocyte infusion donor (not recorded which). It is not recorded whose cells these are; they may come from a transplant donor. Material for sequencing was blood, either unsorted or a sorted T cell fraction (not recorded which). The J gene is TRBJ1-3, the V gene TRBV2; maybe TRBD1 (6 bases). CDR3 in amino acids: CASRRGAGNTIYF. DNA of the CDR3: TGTGCCAGCAGGAGGGGGGCTGGAAACACCATATATTTT.